A single count supports the clone carrying this T cell receptor beta chain. The source of the sample is a study of blood T cell repertoires in COVID-19. Study in general: From the United States, Italy and Spain came samples of acute and convalescent COVID-19. The cDNA or gDNA used as material had been derived from T cells, B-cell-depleted T cells, or PBMCs.

Sequencing was performed with immunoSEQ multiplex PCR; in TCRdb, only in-frame clones are kept and a portion is missing. Seen here are hundreds of thousands of clones, 80% to 90% observed once, and the top ten hold 7.5% to 10%. Germline-derived CDR1 and CDR2 are SGHDT and YYEEEE. CDR3 length: 16 residues. The ends lost 2 bases at V and 8 bases at J; junction bases unmatched: 15. Sequences were obtained from peripheral blood. The rearrangement links TRBV5-6 to TRBJ1-2; 7 bases are shared with TRBD1. The clonotype comes from a woman aged 45 to 65 who had recovered from COVID-19. The CDR3 loop is CASSLATGTLRWGYTF. DNA for the CDR3: TGTGCCAGCAGCTTAGCGACAGGGACGCTGAGATGGGGCTACACCTTC.